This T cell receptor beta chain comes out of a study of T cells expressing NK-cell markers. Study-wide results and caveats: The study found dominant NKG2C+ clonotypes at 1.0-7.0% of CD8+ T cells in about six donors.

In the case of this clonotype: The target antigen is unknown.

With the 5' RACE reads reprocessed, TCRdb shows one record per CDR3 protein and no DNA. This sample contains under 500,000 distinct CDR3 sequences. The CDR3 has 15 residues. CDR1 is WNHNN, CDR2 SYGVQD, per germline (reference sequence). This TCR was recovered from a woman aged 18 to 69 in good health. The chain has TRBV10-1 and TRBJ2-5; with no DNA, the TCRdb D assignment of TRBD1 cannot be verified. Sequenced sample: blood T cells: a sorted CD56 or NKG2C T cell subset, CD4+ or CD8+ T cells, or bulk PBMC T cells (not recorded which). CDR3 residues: CASSIRMGGQETQYF.